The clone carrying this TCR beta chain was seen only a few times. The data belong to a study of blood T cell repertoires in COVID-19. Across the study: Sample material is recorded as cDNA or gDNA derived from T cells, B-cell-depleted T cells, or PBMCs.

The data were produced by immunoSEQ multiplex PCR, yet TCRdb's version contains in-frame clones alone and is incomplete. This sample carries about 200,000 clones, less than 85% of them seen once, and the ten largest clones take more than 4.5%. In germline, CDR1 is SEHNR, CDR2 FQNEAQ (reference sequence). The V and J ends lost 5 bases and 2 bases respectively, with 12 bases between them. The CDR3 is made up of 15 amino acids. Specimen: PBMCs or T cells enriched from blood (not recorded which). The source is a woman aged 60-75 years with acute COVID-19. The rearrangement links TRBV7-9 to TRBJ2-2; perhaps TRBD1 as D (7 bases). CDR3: CASSRRDRNTGELFF. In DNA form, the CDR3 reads TGTGCCAGCAGCCGGCGGGACAGAAACACCGGGGAGCTGTTTTTT.